The TCR beta chain described here comes from a study of cytomegalovirus exposure and HLA in healthy donors. The ends were cut back, 4 bases at V and 6 bases at J, with 14 bases in the middle. The germline CDR1 and CDR2 sequences are SEHNR and FQNEAQ (reference sequence). This CDR3 region has 14 residues. PCR was performed using 60 Vbeta and 13 Jbeta primers. Profiled with immunoSEQ multiplex PCR; TCRdb holds only in-frame clones, not every one. The sample contains 85,000 to 120,000 clones, around 75% of which appear only once. The sample was PBMCs. The sequence was obtained from a man aged 35-49 years in good health and CMV-seronegative. The chain is built from TRBV7-9 and TRBJ2-3; possible D gene TRBD1, 6 bases. CDR3 sequence reads: CASSSTGRLDTQYF. The CDR3, as DNA: TGTGCCAGCAGCTCAACAGGGCGGTTGGATACGCAGTATTTT.